The T cell receptor (beta chain) described here comes from a study of shared clonotypes between healthy human individuals. About the study: Three CD4 naive, three CD4 memory, two CD8 naive and one CD8 memory plate were used per donor.

The CDR3 has 13 residues. The germline CDR1 and CDR2 sequences are LNHNV and YYDKDF (reference sequence). Between the trimmed V and J ends, which lost 1 base and 6 bases, there was a span of 9 bases. An even split of each subset's genomic DNA across several immunoSEQ plates was performed. Using immunoSEQ multiplex PCR, the repertoire was profiled, and TCRdb retains in-frame clones only, with some absent. The sample carries 1,100,000 or so clones, around 78% recorded once. The clonotype was recovered from a man between 18 and 35 years old in good health. Some clones in this sample may be carry-over from other donors' samples. Sequencing was performed on memory CD4+ T cells from PBMCs. Stated subset: CD45RA-negative fraction. J is TRBJ1-1 and V is TRBV15; no reliable D call. This CDR3 reads CATSRGLMAEAFF. For the CDR3, the DNA is TGTGCCACCAGCAGAGGTCTGATGGCTGAAGCTTTCTTT. The full variable domain, completed using reference TRBV15 and TRBJ1-1, is DAMVIQNPRYQVTQFGKPVTLSCSQTLNHNVMYWYQQKSSQAPKLLFHYYDKDFNNEADTPDNFQSRRPNTSFCFLDIRSPGLGDTAMYLCATSRGLMAEAFFGQGTRLTVV.